Listed below are T cell receptor beta chains from one sample, sequenced in a study of cytomegalovirus exposure and HLA in healthy donors. Assay: immunoSEQ multiplex PCR; the TCRdb copy retains only in-frame clones and omits some. The sample has under 100,000 clones, over 9% seen once; the top ten hold approximately 25%. Sequenced input: PBMCs. Receptors originate from a man aged 60-69 years in good health and CMV-seropositive. CDR3s include the opening cysteine and the closing phenylalanine or tryptophan. The D gene is left open where the match is weak. Clone size is stated in some rows and not others, as once, few, many or a class when expanded.

D gene,clone size,V gene,J gene,CDR3 protein,CDR3 DNA
.,.,TRBV5-1,TRBJ1-1,CASSRSGRVMNTEAFF,TGCGCCAGCAGCCGTTCGGGGAGGGTGATGAACACTGAAGCTTTCTTT
.,few,TRBV7-9,TRBJ2-5,CASSLRQAEETQYF,TGTGCCAGCAGCTTACGGCAGGCCGAAGAGACCCAGTACTTC
.,few,TRBV6-5,TRBJ1-1,CASKKGRSEAFF,TGTGCCAGCAAGAAGGGGAGGTCTGAAGCTTTCTTT
.,.,TRBV6-6,TRBJ2-1,CASAISSSYNEQFF,TGTGCCAGCGCAATTTCTAGCTCCTACAATGAGCAGTTCTTC
TRBD2,.,TRBV30,TRBJ2-7,CACISGIYEQYF,TGTGCCTGTATTAGCGGGATCTACGAGCAGTACTTC
TRBD1,.,TRBV28,TRBJ1-2,CASSLGTEASGYTF,TGTGCCAGCAGTTTAGGGACAGAGGCGAGTGGCTACACCTTC
TRBD1,few,TRBV5-8,TRBJ1-5,CASSSSGTGNQPQHF,TGTGCCAGCAGCTCCTCCGGGACAGGAAATCAGCCCCAGCATTTT
TRBD2,many,TRBV13,TRBJ2-7,CASSLSGRTYEQYF,TGTGCCAGCAGCCTTAGCGGGAGAACCTACGAGCAGTACTTC
TRBD2,.,TRBV19,TRBJ2-7,CATAPGTIAYEQYF,TGTGCCACCGCCCCCGGGACTATTGCCTACGAGCAGTACTTC
TRBD2,.,TRBV11-3,TRBJ2-5,CASSLELLAARRETQYF,TGTGCCAGCAGCTTAGAGCTCCTAGCGGCTAGGAGGGAGACCCAGTACTTC
.,few,TRBV29-1,TRBJ1-1,CSVESPRQTEAFF,TGCAGCGTTGAATCCCCCAGGCAAACTGAAGCTTTCTTT
.,.,TRBV2,TRBJ1-6,CATKSGLSSYNSPLHF,TGTGCCACGAAGTCCGGGTTAAGCTCCTATAATTCACCCCTCCACTTT
.,few,TRBV29-1,TRBJ2-7,CSVETDTSYEQYF,TGCAGCGTTGAAACTGACACGTCCTACGAGCAGTACTTC
TRBD2,few,TRBV7-9,TRBJ2-5,CASSFGGGKETQYF,TGTGCCAGCAGCTTTGGCGGGGGGAAAGAGACCCAGTACTTC
.,.,TRBV28,TRBJ1-2,CASSLSAAGLYGYTF,TGTGCCAGCAGTTTATCAGCGGCAGGCCTCTATGGCTACACCTTC
.,.,TRBV6-6,TRBJ2-3,CASSPSPGAMEYF,TGTGCCAGCAGTCCGTCCCCGGGTGCGATGGAGTATTTT
TRBD2,.,TRBV23-1,TRBJ2-2,CASSQRSVTSGLGELFF,TGCGCCAGCAGTCAAAGGTCGGTGACTAGCGGGTTGGGGGAGCTGTTTTTT
TRBD1,.,TRBV7-6,TRBJ2-1,CASSERGLYNEQFF,TGTGCCAGCAGCGAGAGGGGGCTGTACAATGAGCAGTTCTTC
TRBD2,few,TRBV5-1,TRBJ2-5,CASSLDLAGGFQETQYF,TGCGCCAGCAGCTTGGATCTAGCGGGAGGCTTCCAAGAGACCCAGTACTTC
TRBD1,few,TRBV27,TRBJ1-2,CASSRTGGIYGYTF,TGTGCCAGCAGTCGGACAGGGGGCATCTATGGCTACACCTTC
TRBD2,.,TRBV30,TRBJ2-5,CAWSGPGTSGSIQYF,TGTGCCTGGAGCGGGCCCGGGACTAGCGGGAGTATCCAGTACTTC
.,.,TRBV19,TRBJ2-3,CASGVRDTQYF,TGTGCCAGCGGGGTTAGGGATACGCAGTATTTT
TRBD1,.,TRBV28,TRBJ1-2,CASSSRGSGTGEFHTF,TGTGCCAGCAGTTCTAGGGGCTCAGGGACAGGGGAATTCCACACCTTC
.,few,TRBV30,TRBJ1-1,CAWSGGGSTEAFF,TGTGCCTGGAGTGGAGGAGGGAGCACTGAAGCTTTCTTT
.,few,TRBV19,TRBJ1-5,CASSAGGGNQPQHF,TGTGCCAGTAGTGCGGGCGGGGGCAATCAGCCCCAGCATTTT
TRBD1,few,TRBV6-6,TRBJ1-4,CASSGTGTGTEKLFF,TGTGCCAGCAGTGGAACCGGGACAGGGACTGAAAAACTGTTTTTT
.,.,TRBV7-3,TRBJ1-2,CASSLTGGDLYGYTF,TGTGCCAGCAGCTTAACTGGAGGGGATCTCTATGGCTACACCTTC
TRBD1,.,TRBV6-5,TRBJ1-5,CASSRQGGQPQHF,TGTGCCAGCAGTCGACAGGGCGGCCAGCCCCAGCATTTT
TRBD1,.,TRBV5-6,TRBJ1-1,CASSFGQGVPTEAFF,TGTGCCAGCAGCTTCGGACAGGGGGTCCCCACTGAAGCTTTCTTT
TRBD1,.,TRBV6-1,TRBJ2-1,CASKGQGYNEQFF,TGTGCCAGCAAGGGACAGGGTTACAATGAGCAGTTCTTC
.,few,TRBV7-6,TRBJ1-1,CASSSTGPRGQGTEAFF,TGTGCCAGCAGCTCGACAGGTCCGAGAGGTCAAGGCACTGAAGCTTTCTTT
.,.,TRBV19,TRBJ1-3,CASSIARQTNSGNTIYF,TGTGCCAGTAGTATAGCTCGACAGACAAACTCTGGAAACACCATATATTTT
TRBD1,medium-sized,TRBV11-1,TRBJ2-2,CASSLVGTGDTGELFF,TGTGCCAGCAGCTTAGTCGGGACAGGAGATACCGGGGAGCTGTTTTTT
TRBD1,few,TRBV6-4,TRBJ1-3,CASSQGQGNTIYF,TGTGCCAGCAGTCAGGGACAGGGAAACACCATATATTTT
TRBD2,.,TRBV6-4,TRBJ2-3,CASSDSRRGAGDTQYF,TGTGCCAGCAGTGACTCTCGGCGGGGGGCGGGAGATACGCAGTATTTT
TRBD1,few,TRBV2,TRBJ1-6,CASSWRAGQGLYNSPLHF,TGTGCCAGCAGCTGGAGGGCAGGACAGGGGCTGTATAATTCACCCCTCCACTTT
TRBD1,few,TRBV5-8,TRBJ1-5,CASTLAPGTAYSNQPQHF,TGTGCCAGCACCCTGGCCCCCGGGACAGCTTATAGCAATCAGCCCCAGCATTTT
TRBD1,few,TRBV18,TRBJ1-1,CASSSDRGSEAFF,TGTGCCAGCTCAAGCGACAGGGGGTCTGAAGCTTTCTTT
.,few,TRBV28,TRBJ1-1,CASSFLPNTEAFF,TGTGCCAGCAGTTTCCTTCCGAACACTGAAGCTTTCTTT
.,few,TRBV4-2,TRBJ2-3,CASSQGFYGATTDTQYF,TGTGCCAGCAGCCAGGGATTCTATGGGGCGACCACAGATACGCAGTATTTT
.,few,TRBV29-1,TRBJ2-7,CRVRGYEQYF,TGCAGGGTTCGAGGTTACGAGCAGTACTTC
.,few,TRBV28,TRBJ2-1,CASSLWPSQRNEQFF,TGTGCCAGCAGTTTATGGCCTAGCCAAAGAAATGAGCAGTTCTTC
TRBD2,few,TRBV5-8,TRBJ2-5,CASSLGVGGGQETQYF,TGTGCCAGCAGCTTGGGGGTCGGGGGGGGCCAAGAGACCCAGTACTTC
.,few,TRBV29-1,TRBJ2-3,CSVVGTLTDTQYF,TGCAGCGTTGTCGGGACTCTTACAGATACGCAGTATTTT
.,few,TRBV27,TRBJ1-1,CASSLSRGIVAFF,TGTGCCAGCAGTTTATCTAGGGGCATTGTGGCTTTCTTT
TRBD1,few,TRBV28,TRBJ1-2,CASSRPGGQGGYGYTF,TGTGCCAGCAGCCGACCTGGGGGGCAGGGGGGATATGGCTACACCTTC
.,.,TRBV30,TRBJ2-4,CAWSVVAAKNIQYF,TGTGCCTGGAGTGTCGTGGCAGCCAAAAACATTCAGTACTTC
TRBD2,.,TRBV19,TRBJ2-1,CASSIVVSGRDEQFF,TGTGCCAGTAGTATAGTTGTTTCCGGGAGGGATGAGCAGTTCTTC
.,.,TRBV6-1,TRBJ2-5,CASSERGETQYF,TGTGCCAGCAGTGAAAGGGGGGAGACCCAGTACTTC
TRBD1,few,TRBV7-8,TRBJ1-5,CASSPQPGQGLDNQPQHF,TGTGCCAGCAGCCCGCAACCGGGACAGGGGTTAGACAATCAGCCCCAGCATTTT